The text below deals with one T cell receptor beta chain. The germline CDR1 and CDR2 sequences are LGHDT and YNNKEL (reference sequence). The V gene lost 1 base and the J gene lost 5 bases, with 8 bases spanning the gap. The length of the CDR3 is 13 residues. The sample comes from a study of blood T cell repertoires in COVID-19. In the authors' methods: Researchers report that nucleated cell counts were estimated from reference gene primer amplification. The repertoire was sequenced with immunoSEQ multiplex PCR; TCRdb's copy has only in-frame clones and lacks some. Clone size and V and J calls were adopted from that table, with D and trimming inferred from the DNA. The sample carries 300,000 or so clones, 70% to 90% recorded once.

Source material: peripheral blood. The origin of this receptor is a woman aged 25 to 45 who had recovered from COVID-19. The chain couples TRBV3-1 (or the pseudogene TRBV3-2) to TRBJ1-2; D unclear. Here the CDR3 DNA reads TGTGCCAGCAGCCAAGTCGGGGAATATGGCTACACCTTC. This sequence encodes CASSQVGEYGYTF.